This T cell receptor (beta chain) comes out of a study of cytotoxic CD8 clonotypes in ibrutinib-treated CLL. The overall study: Response sampling came at median around a year of treatment, ranging roughly 6 to 40 months. Overall study results and limits: Sustained-remission and progressing patients' sampling times differed.

Worth noting for this clone: Antigen: not known.

Investigators sourced about 2 micrograms of genomic DNA from cryopreserved PBMCs for TCR beta libraries. The method was immunoSEQ multiplex PCR; TCRdb's version includes in-frame clones alone and lacks a portion of them. The profile shows roughly 250,000 clones, 70% of them singletons. Germline V gene lookup returns CDR1 GTSNPN and CDR2 SVGIG (reference sequence). Deletions cut 0 bases from V and 8 bases from J, with 13 bases between. The CDR3 covers 14 residues. The chain joins TRBV30 to TRBJ1-4; the D is unclear. Sequencing used PBMCs, obtained after 24 months of ibrutinib treatment. The TCR was taken from a human donor with chronic lymphocytic leukemia. The CDR3 DNA reads TGTGCCTGGAGTGTTTGGGGTTTCCAAGAAAAACTGTTTTTT. Its translation is CAWSVWGFQEKLFF.